This T cell receptor (beta chain) was sequenced in a study of cytomegalovirus exposure and HLA in healthy donors. Study conclusions and caveats: Most CMV-associated TCR beta chains appeared HLA-restricted in a later analysis.

V trimming: 8 bases; J trimming: 6 bases; junction bases outside the gene matches: 15. The CDR3 runs 16 residues. Germline-derived CDR1 and CDR2 are MGHDK and SYGVNS. As to this clone: The target antigen is unknown.

The PCR employed 60 Vbeta primers together with 13 Jbeta primers. Repertoires were generated with immunoSEQ multiplex PCR, while TCRdb's copy carries only in-frame clones and drops some. The sample lists about 90,000 clones, 78% occurring once. V usage is TRBV25-1 and J usage is TRBJ2-7; 11 bases line up with TRBD1. This sequence was found in a woman in her thirties or forties in good health and CMV-seropositive. Sequencing was done on a sample of PBMCs. CDR3 nucleotide sequence: TGTGCCAGCGGATCGGCCGCCGGGACAGGGGGTCCCGAGCAGTACTTC. Encoded protein: CASGSAAGTGGPEQYF.